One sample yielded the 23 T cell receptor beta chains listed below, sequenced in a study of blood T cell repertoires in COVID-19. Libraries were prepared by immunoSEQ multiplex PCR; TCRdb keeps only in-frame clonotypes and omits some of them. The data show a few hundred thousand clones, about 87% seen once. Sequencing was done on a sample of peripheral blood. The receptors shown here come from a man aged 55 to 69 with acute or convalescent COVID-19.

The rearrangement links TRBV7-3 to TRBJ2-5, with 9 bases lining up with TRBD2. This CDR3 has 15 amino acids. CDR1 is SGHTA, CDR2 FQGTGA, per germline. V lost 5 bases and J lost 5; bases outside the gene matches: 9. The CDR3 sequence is CASSPRGGMAETQYF. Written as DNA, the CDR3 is TGTGCCAGCAGCCCGCGGGGGGGGATGGCGGAGACCCAGTACTTC.

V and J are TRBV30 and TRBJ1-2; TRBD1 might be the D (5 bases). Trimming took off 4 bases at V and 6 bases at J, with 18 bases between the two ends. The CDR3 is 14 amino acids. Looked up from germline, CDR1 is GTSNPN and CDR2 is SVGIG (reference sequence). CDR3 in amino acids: CAWMGLPGRDGYTF. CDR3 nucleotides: TGTGCCTGGATGGGGCTTCCCGGCCGCGATGGCTACACCTTC.

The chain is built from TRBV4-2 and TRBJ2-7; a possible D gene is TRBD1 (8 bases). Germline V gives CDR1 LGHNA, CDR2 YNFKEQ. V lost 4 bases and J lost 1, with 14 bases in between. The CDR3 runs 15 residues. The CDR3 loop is CASSLTGGGSYEQYF. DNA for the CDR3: TGTGCCAGCAGCCTTACAGGGGGGGGTTCCTACGAGCAGTACTTC.

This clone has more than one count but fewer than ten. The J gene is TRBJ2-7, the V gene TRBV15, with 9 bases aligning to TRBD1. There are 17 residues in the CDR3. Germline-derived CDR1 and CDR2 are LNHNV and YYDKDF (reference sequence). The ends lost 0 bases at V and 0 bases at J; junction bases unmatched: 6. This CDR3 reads CATSRDRGTGSSYEQYF. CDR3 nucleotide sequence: TGTGCCACCAGCAGAGACCGAGGGACAGGGAGCTCCTACGAGCAGTACTTC.

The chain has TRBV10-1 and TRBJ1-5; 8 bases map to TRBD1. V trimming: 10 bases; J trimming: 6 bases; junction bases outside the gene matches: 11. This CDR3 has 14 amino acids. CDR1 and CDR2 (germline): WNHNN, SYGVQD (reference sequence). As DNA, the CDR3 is TGCGCCACCCCTGTCGCAGGGGGCATTCAGCCCCAGCATTTT. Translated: CATPVAGGIQPQHF.

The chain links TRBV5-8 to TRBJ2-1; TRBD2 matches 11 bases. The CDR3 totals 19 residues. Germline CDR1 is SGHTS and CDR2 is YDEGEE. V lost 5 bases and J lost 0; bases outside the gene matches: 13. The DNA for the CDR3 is TGTGCCAGCAGACAATTATCGTTAGCGGGGGGGAGCTCCTACAATGAGCAGTTCTTC. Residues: CASRQLSLAGGSSYNEQFF.

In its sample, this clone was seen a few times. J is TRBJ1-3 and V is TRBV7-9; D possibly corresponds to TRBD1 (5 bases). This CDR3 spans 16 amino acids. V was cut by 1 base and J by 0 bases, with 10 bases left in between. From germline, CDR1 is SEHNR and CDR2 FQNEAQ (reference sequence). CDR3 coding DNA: TGTGCCAGCAGCTTAGGACAGCCAGCCTCTGGAAACACCATATATTTT. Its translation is CASSLGQPASGNTIYF. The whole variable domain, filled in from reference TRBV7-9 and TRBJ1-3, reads DTGVSQNPRHKITKRGQNVTFRCDPISEHNRLYWYRQTLGQGPEFLTYFQNEAQLEKSRLLSDRFSAERPKGSFSTLEIQRTEQGDSAMYLCASSLGQPASGNTIYFGEGSWLTVV.

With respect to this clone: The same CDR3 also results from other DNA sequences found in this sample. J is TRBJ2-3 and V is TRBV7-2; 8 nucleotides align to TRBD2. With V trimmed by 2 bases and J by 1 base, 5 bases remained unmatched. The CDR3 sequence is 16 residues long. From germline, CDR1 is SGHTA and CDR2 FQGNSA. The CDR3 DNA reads TGTGCCAGCAGCTTACGCGGGGGGCGGGGCACAGATACGCAGTATTTT. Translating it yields CASSLRGGRGTDTQYF.

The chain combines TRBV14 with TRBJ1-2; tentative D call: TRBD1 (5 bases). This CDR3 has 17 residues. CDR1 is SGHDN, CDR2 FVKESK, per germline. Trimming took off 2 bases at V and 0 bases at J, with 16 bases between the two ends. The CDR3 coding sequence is TGTGCCAGCAGCCAACCACGGGGGAGGGAAGCTAACTATGGCTACACCTTC. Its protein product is CASSQPRGREANYGYTF.

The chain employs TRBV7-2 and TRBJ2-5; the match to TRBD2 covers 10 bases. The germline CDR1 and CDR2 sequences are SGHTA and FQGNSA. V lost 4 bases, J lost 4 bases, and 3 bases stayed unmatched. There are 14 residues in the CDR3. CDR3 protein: CASSSSGGGETQYF. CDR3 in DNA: TGTGCCAGCAGCTCCAGCGGGGGGGGAGAGACCCAGTACTTC.

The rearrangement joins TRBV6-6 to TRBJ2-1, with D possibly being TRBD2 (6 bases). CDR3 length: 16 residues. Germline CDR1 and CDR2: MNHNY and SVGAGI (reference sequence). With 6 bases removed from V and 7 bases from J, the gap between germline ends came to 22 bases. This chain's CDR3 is CASSPSDYPNSNEQFF. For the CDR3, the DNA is TGTGCCAGCAGCCCCTCGGACTACCCGAATAGTAATGAGCAGTTCTTC.

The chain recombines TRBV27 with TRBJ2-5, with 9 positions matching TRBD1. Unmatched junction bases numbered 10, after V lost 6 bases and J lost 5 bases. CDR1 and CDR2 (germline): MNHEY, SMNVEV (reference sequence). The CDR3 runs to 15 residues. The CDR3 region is CASSRTGASGETQYF. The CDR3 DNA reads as TGTGCCAGCAGCCGGACAGGGGCATCGGGTGAGACCCAGTACTTC.

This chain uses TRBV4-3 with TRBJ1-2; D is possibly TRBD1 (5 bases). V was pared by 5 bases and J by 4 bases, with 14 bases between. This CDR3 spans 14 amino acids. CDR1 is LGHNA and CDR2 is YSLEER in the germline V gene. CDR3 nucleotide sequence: TGCGCCAGCAGCTTCGGGACGGGGGGCTATGGCTACACCTTC. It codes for CASSFGTGGYGYTF.

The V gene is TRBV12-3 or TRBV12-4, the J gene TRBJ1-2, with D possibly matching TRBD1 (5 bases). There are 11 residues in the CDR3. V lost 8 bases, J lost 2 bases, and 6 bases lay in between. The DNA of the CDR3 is TGTGCCAGCCAGGGAAACTATGGCTACACCTTC. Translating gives CASQGNYGYTF.

Written as DNA, the CDR3 is TGTGCCAGCAGCTTAGGGGGGACAGGGGGTGCGGAAGCTTTCTTT. Residues: CASSLGGTGGAEAFF. The chain carries TRBV11-3 and TRBJ1-1; TRBD1 agrees at 11 bases. V shed 1 base, J shed 8 bases, and the junction held 6 bases outside the gene matches. CDR3 length equals 15 residues. The germline gives CDR1 SGHNT, CDR2 YENEEA.

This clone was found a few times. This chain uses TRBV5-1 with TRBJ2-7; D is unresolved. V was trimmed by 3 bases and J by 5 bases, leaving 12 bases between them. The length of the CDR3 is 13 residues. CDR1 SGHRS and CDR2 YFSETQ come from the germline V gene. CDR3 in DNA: TGCGCCAGCAGCTCAATCCTGGGCCACGAGCAGTACTTC. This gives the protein CASSSILGHEQYF.

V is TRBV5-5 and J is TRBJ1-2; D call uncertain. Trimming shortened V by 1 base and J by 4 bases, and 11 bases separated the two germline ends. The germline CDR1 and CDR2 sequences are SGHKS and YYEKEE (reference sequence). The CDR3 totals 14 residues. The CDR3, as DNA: TGTGCCAGCAGCTTGACGGGAGTGGGCTATGGCTACACCTTC. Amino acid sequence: CASSLTGVGYGYTF.

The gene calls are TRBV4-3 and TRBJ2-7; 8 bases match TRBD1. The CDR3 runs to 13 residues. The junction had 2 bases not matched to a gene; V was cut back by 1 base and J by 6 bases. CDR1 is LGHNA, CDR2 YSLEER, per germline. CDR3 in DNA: TGCGCCAGCAGCCAAGGGACAGGGATCGAGCAGTACTTC. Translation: CASSQGTGIEQYF.

The CDR3 spells CSVDLGQTHMNTEAFF. CDR3 coding DNA: TGCAGCGTTGATTTGGGACAGACCCATATGAACACTGAAGCTTTCTTT. The gene calls are TRBV29-1 and TRBJ1-1, with TRBD1 matching over 7 bases. This CDR3 has 16 amino acids. The V gene end was trimmed by 3 bases and the J gene end by 0 bases; junction bases not matched to a gene: 10. Germline assignment: CDR1 SQVTM and CDR2 ANQGSEA. Complete variable domain (other parts from reference TRBV29-1 and TRBJ1-1): SAVISQKPSRDICQRGTSLTIQCQVDSQVTMMFWYRQQPGQSLTLIATANQGSEATYESGFVIDKFPISRPNLTFSTLTVSNMSPEDSSIYLCSVDLGQTHMNTEAFFGQGTRLTVV.

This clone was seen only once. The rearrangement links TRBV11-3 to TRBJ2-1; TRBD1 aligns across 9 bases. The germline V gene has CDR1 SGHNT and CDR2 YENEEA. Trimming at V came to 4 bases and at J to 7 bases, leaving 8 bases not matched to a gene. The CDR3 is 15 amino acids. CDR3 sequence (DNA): TGTGCCAGCAGCTCCGGCGGGACAGGGAGGAATGAGCAGTTCTTC. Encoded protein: CASSSGGTGRNEQFF. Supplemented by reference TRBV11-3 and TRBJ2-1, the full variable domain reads EAGVVQSPRYKIIEKKQPVAFWCNPISGHNTLYWYLQNLGQGPELLIRYENEEAVDDSQLPKDRFSAERLKGVDSTLKIQPAELGDSAVYLCASSSGGTGRNEQFFGPGTRLTVL.

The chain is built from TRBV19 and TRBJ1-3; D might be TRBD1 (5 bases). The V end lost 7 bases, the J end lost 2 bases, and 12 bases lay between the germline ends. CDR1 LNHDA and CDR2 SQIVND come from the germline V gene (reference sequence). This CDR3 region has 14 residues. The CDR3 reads CASNSQGPGNTIYF. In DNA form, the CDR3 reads TGTGCCAGTAACTCCCAGGGCCCTGGAAACACCATATATTTT.

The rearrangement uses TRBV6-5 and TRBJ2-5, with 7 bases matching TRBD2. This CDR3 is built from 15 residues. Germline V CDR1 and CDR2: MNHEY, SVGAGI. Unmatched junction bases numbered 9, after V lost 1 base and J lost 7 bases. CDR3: CASSYLLANGGTQYF. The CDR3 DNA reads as TGTGCCAGCAGTTACTTACTAGCGAATGGTGGGACCCAGTACTTC.

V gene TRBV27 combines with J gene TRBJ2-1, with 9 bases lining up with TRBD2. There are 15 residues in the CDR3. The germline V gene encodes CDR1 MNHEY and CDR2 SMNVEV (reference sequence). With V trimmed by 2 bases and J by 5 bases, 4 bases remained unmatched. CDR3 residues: CASSLRLAGNNEQFF. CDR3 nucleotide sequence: TGTGCCAGCAGTTTACGGCTAGCGGGAAACAATGAGCAGTTCTTC.